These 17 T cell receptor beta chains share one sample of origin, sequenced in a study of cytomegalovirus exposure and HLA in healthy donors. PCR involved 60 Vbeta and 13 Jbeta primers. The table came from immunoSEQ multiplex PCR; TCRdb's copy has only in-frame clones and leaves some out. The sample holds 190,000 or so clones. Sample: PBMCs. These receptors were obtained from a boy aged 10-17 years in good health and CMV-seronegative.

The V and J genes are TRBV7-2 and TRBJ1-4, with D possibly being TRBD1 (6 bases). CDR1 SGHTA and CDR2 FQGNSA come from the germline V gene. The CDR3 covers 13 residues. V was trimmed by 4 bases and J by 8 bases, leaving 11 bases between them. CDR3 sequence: CASSSGVREKLFF. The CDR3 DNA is TGTGCCAGCAGCTCAGGGGTACGGGAAAAACTGTTTTTT.

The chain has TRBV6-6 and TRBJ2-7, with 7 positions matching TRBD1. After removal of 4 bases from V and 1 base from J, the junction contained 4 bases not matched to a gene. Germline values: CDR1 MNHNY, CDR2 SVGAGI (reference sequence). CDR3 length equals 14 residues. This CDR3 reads CASSFRDSSYEQYF. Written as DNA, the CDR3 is TGTGCCAGCAGTTTCCGGGACAGTTCCTACGAGCAGTACTTC.

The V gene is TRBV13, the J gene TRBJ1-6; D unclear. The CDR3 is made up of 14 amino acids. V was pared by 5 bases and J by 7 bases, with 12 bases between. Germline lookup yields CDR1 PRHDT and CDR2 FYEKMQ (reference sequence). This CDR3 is CASSGGPGNSPLHF. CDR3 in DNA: TGTGCCAGCAGCGGCGGGCCCGGAAATTCACCCCTCCACTTT.

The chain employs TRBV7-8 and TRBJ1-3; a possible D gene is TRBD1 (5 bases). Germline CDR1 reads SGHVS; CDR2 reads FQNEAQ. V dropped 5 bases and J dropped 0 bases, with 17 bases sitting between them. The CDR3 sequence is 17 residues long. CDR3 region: CASSRSSAGPSGNTIYF. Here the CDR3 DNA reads TGTGCCAGCAGCAGATCTTCCGCGGGGCCCTCTGGAAACACCATATATTTT.

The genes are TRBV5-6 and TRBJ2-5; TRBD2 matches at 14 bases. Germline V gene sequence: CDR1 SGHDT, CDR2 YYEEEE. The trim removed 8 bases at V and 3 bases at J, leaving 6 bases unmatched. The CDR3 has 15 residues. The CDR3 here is CASQWTSGGKETQYF. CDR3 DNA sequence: TGTGCCAGTCAATGGACTAGCGGGGGGAAAGAGACCCAGTACTTC. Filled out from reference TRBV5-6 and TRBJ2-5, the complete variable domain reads DAGVTQSPTHLIKTRGQQVTLRCSPKSGHDTVSWYQQALGQGPQFIFQYYEEEERQRGNFPDRFSGHQFPNYSSELNVNALLLGDSALYLCASQWTSGGKETQYFGPGTRLLVL.

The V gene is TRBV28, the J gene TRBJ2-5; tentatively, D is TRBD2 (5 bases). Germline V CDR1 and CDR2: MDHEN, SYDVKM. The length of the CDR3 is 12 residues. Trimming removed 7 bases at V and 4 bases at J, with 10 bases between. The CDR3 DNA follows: TGTGCCAGCATTGGAGGAGTAGAGACCCAGTACTTC. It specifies CASIGGVETQYF.

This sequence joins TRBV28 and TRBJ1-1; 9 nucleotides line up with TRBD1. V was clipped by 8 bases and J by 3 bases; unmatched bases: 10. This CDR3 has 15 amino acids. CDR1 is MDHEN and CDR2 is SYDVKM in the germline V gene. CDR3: CASLPGQGMDTEAFF. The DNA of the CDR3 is TGTGCCAGCCTTCCGGGACAGGGAATGGACACTGAAGCTTTCTTT. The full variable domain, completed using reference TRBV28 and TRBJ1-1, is DVKVTQSSRYLVKRTGEKVFLECVQDMDHENMFWYRQDPGLGLRLIYFSYDVKMKEKGDIPEGYSVSREKKERFSLILESASTNQTSMYLCASLPGQGMDTEAFFGQGTRLTVV.

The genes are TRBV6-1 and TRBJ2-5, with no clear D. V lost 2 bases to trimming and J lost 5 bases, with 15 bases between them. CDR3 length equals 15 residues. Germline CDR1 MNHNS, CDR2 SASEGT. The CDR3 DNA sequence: TGTGCCAGCAGTGAAACCCGCCTAATTTGGGAGACCCAGTACTTC. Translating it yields CASSETRLIWETQYF.

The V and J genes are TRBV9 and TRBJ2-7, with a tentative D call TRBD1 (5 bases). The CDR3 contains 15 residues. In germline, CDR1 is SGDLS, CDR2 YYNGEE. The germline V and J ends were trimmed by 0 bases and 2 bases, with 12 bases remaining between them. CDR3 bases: TGTGCCAGCAGCGTAGGCGCAGGGAATACCTACGAGCAGTACTTC. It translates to CASSVGAGNTYEQYF.

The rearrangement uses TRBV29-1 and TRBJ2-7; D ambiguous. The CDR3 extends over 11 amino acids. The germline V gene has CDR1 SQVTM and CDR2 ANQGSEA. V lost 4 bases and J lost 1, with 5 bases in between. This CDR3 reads CSVGQSYEQYF. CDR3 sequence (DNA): TGCAGCGTTGGGCAGTCCTACGAGCAGTACTTC.

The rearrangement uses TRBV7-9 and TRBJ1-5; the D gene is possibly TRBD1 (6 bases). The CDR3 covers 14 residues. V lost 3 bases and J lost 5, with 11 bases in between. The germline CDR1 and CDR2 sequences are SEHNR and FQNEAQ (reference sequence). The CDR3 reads CASSLDSTHQPQHF. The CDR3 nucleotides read TGTGCCAGCAGCTTGGACAGCACACATCAGCCCCAGCATTTT.

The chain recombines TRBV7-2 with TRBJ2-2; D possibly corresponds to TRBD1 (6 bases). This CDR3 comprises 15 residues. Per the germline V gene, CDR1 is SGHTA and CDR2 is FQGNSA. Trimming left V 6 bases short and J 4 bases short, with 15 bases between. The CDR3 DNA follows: TGTGCCAGCAGGGGTGGGGGCGCGAGCACCGGGGAGCTGTTTTTT. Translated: CASRGGGASTGELFF.

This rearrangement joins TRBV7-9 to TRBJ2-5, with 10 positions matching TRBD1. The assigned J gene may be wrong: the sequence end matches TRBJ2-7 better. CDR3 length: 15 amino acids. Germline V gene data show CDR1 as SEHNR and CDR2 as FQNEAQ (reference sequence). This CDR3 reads CASSHRDRGLYEQYF. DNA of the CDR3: TGTGCCAGCAGCCACCGGGACAGGGGCCTATACGAGCAGTACTTC.

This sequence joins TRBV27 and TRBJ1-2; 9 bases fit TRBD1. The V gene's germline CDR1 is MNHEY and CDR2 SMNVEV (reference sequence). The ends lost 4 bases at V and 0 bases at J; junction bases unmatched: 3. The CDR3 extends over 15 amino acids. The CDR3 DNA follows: TGTGCCAGCAGTTCCCGGGACAGGGCTAACTATGGCTACACCTTC. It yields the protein CASSSRDRANYGYTF.

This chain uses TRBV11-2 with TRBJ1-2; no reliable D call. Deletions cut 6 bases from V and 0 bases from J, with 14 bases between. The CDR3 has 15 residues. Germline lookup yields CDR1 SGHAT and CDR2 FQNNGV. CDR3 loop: CASSFFPGANYGYTF. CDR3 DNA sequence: TGTGCCAGCAGTTTTTTTCCGGGAGCTAACTATGGCTACACCTTC.

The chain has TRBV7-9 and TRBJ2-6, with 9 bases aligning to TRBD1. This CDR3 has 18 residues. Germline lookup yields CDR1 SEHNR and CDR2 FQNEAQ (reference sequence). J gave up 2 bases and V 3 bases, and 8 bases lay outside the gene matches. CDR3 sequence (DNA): TGTGCCAGCAGCTTGGCGACAGGGGGAAAACCTGGGGCCAACGTCCTGACTTTC. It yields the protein CASSLATGGKPGANVLTF.

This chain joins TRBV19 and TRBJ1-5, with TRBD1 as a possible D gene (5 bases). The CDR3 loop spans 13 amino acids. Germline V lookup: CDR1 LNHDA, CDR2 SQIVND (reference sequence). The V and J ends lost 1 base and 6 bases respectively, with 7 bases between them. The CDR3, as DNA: TGTGCCAGTAGTATAGGACAGCCTCAGCCCCAGCATTTT. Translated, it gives CASSIGQPQPQHF.